A single sample gave rise to the 21 T cell receptor beta chains below, sequenced in a study of blood T cell repertoires in COVID-19 (dated by TCRdb to the early 2020s). Library preparation used the immunoSEQ multiplex PCR assay. TCRdb stores this immuneACCESS table with in-frame sequences only. Part of the clones is absent; in the studies checked, under half of the shortfall reflects unresolved V genes, and no reason is known for the rest. The sample has 50,000 to 65,000 clones on record, 80% to 90% of them singletons. 1.2% of the sample comes from the top ten. Sequencing was done on a sample of peripheral blood. All receptors derive from a man aged 40-49 years with acute or convalescent COVID-19.

The CDR3 DNA reads TGTGCCAGCACCTCTCGGGACAGGGGCTCATCTAACTATGGCTACACCTTC. As protein: CASTSRDRGSSNYGYTF. This chain connects TRBV2 to TRBJ1-2, with 10 bases fitting TRBD1. The CDR3 runs 17 residues. V shed 7 bases, J shed 0 bases, and the junction held 11 bases outside the gene matches. Germline CDR1 is SNHLY and CDR2 is FYNNEI.

V is TRBV6-6 and J is TRBJ1-1; no definite D call. Deletions cut 9 bases from V and 0 bases from J, with 8 bases between. The CDR3 extends over 12 amino acids. Looked up from germline, CDR1 is MNHNY and CDR2 is SVGAGI (reference sequence). CDR3 DNA: TGTGCCAGTTCTTATTTGAACACTGAAGCTTTCTTT. As protein: CASSYLNTEAFF.

V usage is TRBV5-1 and J usage is TRBJ1-1; D is ambiguous. This CDR3 has 14 residues. V was clipped by 0 bases and J by 2 bases, with 8 bases between them. Per the germline V gene, CDR1 is SGHRS and CDR2 is YFSETQ. The CDR3 DNA reads as TGCGCCAGCAGCTTGGGTTCGGTAAACACTGAAGCTTTCTTT. This sequence encodes CASSLGSVNTEAFF.

The chain employs TRBV2 and TRBJ2-2; D may be TRBD2 (6 bases). V was clipped by 7 bases and J by 5 bases, with 17 bases between them. The CDR3 spans 15 residues. Germline values: CDR1 SNHLY, CDR2 FYNNEI. The chain's CDR3 is CASTRGLARTGELFF. The CDR3 bases are TGTGCCAGCACGAGAGGGCTAGCGAGGACCGGGGAGCTGTTTTTT.

V usage is TRBV3-1 (or the pseudogene TRBV3-2) and J usage is TRBJ1-5; unclear D gene. The CDR3 is 14 amino acids. V was cut by 2 bases and J by 3 bases, with 8 bases left in between. Germline V gene lookup returns CDR1 LGHDT and CDR2 YNNKEL (reference sequence). In nucleotides, the CDR3 is TGTGCCAGCAGCCAAAGACATGTCAATCAGCCCCAGCATTTT. Translation gives CASSQRHVNQPQHF.

The V and J genes are TRBV4-2 and TRBJ2-7, with 9 positions matching TRBD1. The trim removed 3 bases at V and 6 bases at J, leaving 9 bases unmatched. The CDR3 has 15 amino acids. Per the germline V gene, CDR1 is LGHNA and CDR2 is YNFKEQ. CDR3 sequence reads: CASSHLLTGGVEQYF. For the CDR3, the DNA is TGTGCCAGCAGCCACCTTTTGACAGGGGGGGTCGAGCAGTACTTC.

The rearrangement joins TRBV6-5 to TRBJ1-5; D is ambiguous. This CDR3 contains 13 residues. Germline V lookup: CDR1 MNHEY, CDR2 SVGAGI. The V end lost 2 bases, the J end lost 5 bases, and 7 bases lay between the germline ends. The CDR3 loop reads CASSYKTDQPQHF. CDR3 sequence (DNA): TGTGCCAGCAGTTACAAAACGGATCAGCCCCAGCATTTT.

V and J are TRBV19 and TRBJ1-5, with 7 bases that match TRBD1. Germline V lookup: CDR1 LNHDA, CDR2 SQIVND (reference sequence). The J segment lost 5 bases and the V segment lost 4 bases, leaving 5 bases of the junction unmatched. The CDR3 contains 14 residues. This CDR3 is CASSTRTGDQPQHF. The CDR3 coding sequence is TGTGCCAGTAGTACGAGGACAGGCGATCAGCCCCAGCATTTT.

This clone came up once. The chain links TRBV9 to TRBJ1-1; D unclear. Germline CDR1 and CDR2: SGDLS and YYNGEE. The CDR3 covers 16 residues. V gave up 4 bases and J gave up 0 bases, with 16 bases separating them. Written as DNA, the CDR3 is TGTGCCAGCAGCCACCCTGGAGGGCAGTTGAACACTGAAGCTTTCTTT. Protein product: CASSHPGGQLNTEAFF.

Here the CDR3 reads CASTIDRDAFF. The CDR3 bases are TGTGCCAGCACCATAGACAGGGATGCTTTCTTT. V and J are TRBV28 and TRBJ1-1; 7 bases agree with TRBD1. The J segment lost 11 bases and the V segment lost 7 bases, leaving 7 bases of the junction unmatched. This CDR3 contains 11 residues. Germline V lookup: CDR1 MDHEN, CDR2 SYDVKM.

This chain uses TRBV9 with TRBJ1-5; tentatively, D is TRBD1 (6 bases). The CDR3 is 15 amino acids. Germline loops: CDR1 SGDLS, CDR2 YYNGEE. Trimming took 3 bases from V and 0 from J, leaving 10 bases between them. The CDR3 nucleotides read TGTGCCAGCAGCGCGACAGGAAATAGCAATCAGCCCCAGCATTTT. Its protein product is CASSATGNSNQPQHF.

This clone was observed a single time. The chain recombines TRBV5-1 with TRBJ2-5; 13 bases fit TRBD2. The V gene's germline CDR1 is SGHRS and CDR2 YFSETQ. This CDR3 has 20 residues. Losses at the gene ends were 3 bases for V and 4 bases for J; bases not matched to a gene: 18. This CDR3 is CASSSNIRTSGGRGLETQYF. CDR3 DNA: TGCGCCAGCAGCTCGAACATACGGACTAGCGGGGGCCGGGGATTAGAGACCCAGTACTTC.

The rearrangement uses TRBV5-1 and TRBJ1-6; D possibly corresponds to TRBD1 (5 bases). Germline CDR1 is SGHRS and CDR2 is YFSETQ. V was cut by 4 bases and J by 8 bases, with 16 bases left in between. The CDR3 has 15 amino acids. For the CDR3, the DNA is TGCGCCAGCAGCCTCAAGCAGGGTTCTGATTCACCCCTCCACTTT. It encodes CASSLKQGSDSPLHF.

V usage is TRBV15 and J usage is TRBJ1-5; tentatively, D is TRBD1 (6 bases). The CDR3 has 15 residues. V lost 2 bases to trimming and J lost 5 bases, with 13 bases between them. From germline, CDR1 is LNHNV and CDR2 YYDKDF (reference sequence). The CDR3 reads CATSRQTGEDQPQHF. CDR3 bases: TGTGCCACCAGCAGACAGACAGGAGAAGATCAGCCCCAGCATTTT.

This clone showed up just once. This rearrangement joins TRBV7-8 to TRBJ1-1, with D perhaps TRBD1 (6 bases). V was cut by 4 bases and J by 1 base, with 16 bases left in between. The CDR3 has 16 amino acids. CDR1 is SGHVS and CDR2 is FQNEAQ in the germline V gene. The DNA for the CDR3 is TGTGCCAGCAGCTACGAGTCAGGGGCTACGAACACTGAAGCTTTCTTT. Its protein is CASSYESGATNTEAFF.

The genes are TRBV19 and TRBJ2-1; 10 bases fit TRBD2. The ends lost 3 bases at V and 3 bases at J; junction bases unmatched: 2. This CDR3 comprises 15 residues. Germline V gene data show CDR1 as LNHDA and CDR2 as SQIVND (reference sequence). CDR3 region: CASSIQRGGYNEQFF. CDR3 in DNA: TGTGCCAGTAGTATCCAGCGGGGGGGCTACAATGAGCAGTTCTTC.

The V call is TRBV11-2, the J call TRBJ2-1, with 9 bases aligning to TRBD1. The CDR3 totals 18 residues. Germline V lookup: CDR1 SGHAT, CDR2 FQNNGV. Germline trimming cut 2 bases from V and 16 bases from J; bases unmatched to any gene: 24. CDR3 in amino acids: CASSLQPSGTGILSSPFF. Here the CDR3 DNA reads TGTGCCAGCAGCTTACAGCCGAGCGGGACAGGGATTCTAAGCTCCCCCTTCTTC. The whole variable domain, filled in from reference TRBV11-2 and TRBJ2-1, reads EAGVAQSPRYKIIEKRQSVAFWCNPISGHATLYWYQQILGQGPKLLIQFQNNGVVDDSQLPKDRFSAERLKGVDSTLKIQPAKLEDSAVYLCASSLQPSGTGILSSPFFGPGTRLTVL.

The chain joins TRBV3-1 (or the pseudogene TRBV3-2) to TRBJ1-5, with a weak D call TRBD1 (6 bases). The CDR3 is made up of 14 amino acids. Trimming took 1 base from V and 2 from J, leaving 6 bases between them. Germline V gives CDR1 LGHDT, CDR2 YNNKEL (reference sequence). The CDR3 loop is CASSQGTGNQPQHF. DNA of the CDR3: TGTGCCAGCAGCCAAGGGACAGGCAATCAGCCCCAGCATTTT.

The J gene is TRBJ2-3, the V gene TRBV9; the D is unclear. This CDR3 has 15 amino acids. Trimming removed 4 bases at V and 6 bases at J, with 18 bases between. Germline CDR1 and CDR2: SGDLS and YYNGEE. The CDR3 DNA reads as TGTGCCAGCAGCCCGATTCCTTCACTAACCGATACGCAGTATTTT. It is translated as CASSPIPSLTDTQYF.

The chain is built from TRBV18 and TRBJ1-6; D is perhaps TRBD1 (6 bases). The CDR3 spans 16 residues. Trimming took off 6 bases at V and 5 bases at J, with 17 bases between the two ends. Germline-derived CDR1 and CDR2 are KGHSH and LQKENI. Here the CDR3 DNA reads TGTGCCAGCTCTTCTACGGGGACAAAAAATAATTCACCCCTCCACTTT. This sequence encodes CASSSTGTKNNSPLHF.

CDR3 protein: CASSYGANGYTF. Written as DNA, the CDR3 is TGTGCCAGCAGTTATGGTGCGAATGGCTACACCTTC. The chain uses TRBV6-5 and TRBJ1-2; D is uncertain. Deletions cut 3 bases from V and 6 bases from J, with 8 bases between. The CDR3 has 12 residues. The germline V gene has CDR1 MNHEY and CDR2 SVGAGI.